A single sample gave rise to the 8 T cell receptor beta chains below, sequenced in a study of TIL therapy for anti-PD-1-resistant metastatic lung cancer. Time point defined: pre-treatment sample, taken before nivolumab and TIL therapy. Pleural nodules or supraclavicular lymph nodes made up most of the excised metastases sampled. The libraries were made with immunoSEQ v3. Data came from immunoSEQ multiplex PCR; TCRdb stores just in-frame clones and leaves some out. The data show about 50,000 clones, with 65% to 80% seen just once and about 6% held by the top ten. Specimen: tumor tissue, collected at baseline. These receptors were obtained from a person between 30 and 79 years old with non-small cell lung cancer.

DNA for the CDR3: TGTGCCAGCAGCTTAAACGTGGGACAGGGGCTGTCTTTCTTT. Its protein product is CASSLNVGQGLSFF. The rearrangement links TRBV7-3 to TRBJ1-1; 10 bases are a match to TRBD1. This CDR3 has 14 residues. Germline CDR1 and CDR2: SGHTA and FQGTGA. V lost 1 base to trimming and J lost 12 bases; unmatched junction nucleotides: 8. The entire variable domain, with the rest obtained from reference TRBV7-3 and TRBJ1-1, is as follows: GAGVSQTPSNKVTEKGKYVELRCDPISGHTALYWYRQSLGQGPEFLIYFQGTGAADDSGLPNDRFFAVRPEGSVSTLKIQRTERGDSAVYLCASSLNVGQGLSFFGQGTRLTVV.

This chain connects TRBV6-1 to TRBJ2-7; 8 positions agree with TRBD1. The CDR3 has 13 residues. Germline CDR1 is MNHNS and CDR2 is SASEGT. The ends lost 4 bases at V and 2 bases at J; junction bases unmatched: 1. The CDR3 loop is CASSVDRAYEQYF. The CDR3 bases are TGTGCCAGCAGTGTGGACAGGGCCTACGAGCAGTACTTC.

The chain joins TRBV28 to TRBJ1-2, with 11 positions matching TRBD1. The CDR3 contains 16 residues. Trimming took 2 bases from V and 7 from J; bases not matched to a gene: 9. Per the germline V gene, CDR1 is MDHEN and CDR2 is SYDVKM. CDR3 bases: TGTGCCAGCAGTTTAGGTATTGTCGGACAGGGGGCTGGCTACACCTTC. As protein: CASSLGIVGQGAGYTF.

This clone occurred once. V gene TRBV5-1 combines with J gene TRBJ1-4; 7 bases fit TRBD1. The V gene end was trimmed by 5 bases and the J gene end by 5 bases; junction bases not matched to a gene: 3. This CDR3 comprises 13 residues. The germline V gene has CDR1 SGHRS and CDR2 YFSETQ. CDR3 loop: CASRDRPNEKLFF. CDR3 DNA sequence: TGCGCCAGCAGGGACAGGCCGAATGAAAAACTGTTTTTT.

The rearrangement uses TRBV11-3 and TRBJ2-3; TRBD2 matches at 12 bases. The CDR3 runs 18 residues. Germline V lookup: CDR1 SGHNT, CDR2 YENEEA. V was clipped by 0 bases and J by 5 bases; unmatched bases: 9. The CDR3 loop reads CASSLDTSGGPFQDTQYF. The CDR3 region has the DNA TGTGCCAGCAGCTTAGACACTAGCGGGGGGCCCTTCCAAGATACGCAGTATTTT. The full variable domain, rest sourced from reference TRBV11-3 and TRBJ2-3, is EAGVVQSPRYKIIEKKQPVAFWCNPISGHNTLYWYLQNLGQGPELLIRYENEEAVDDSQLPKDRFSAERLKGVDSTLKIQPAELGDSAVYLCASSLDTSGGPFQDTQYFGPGTRLTVL.

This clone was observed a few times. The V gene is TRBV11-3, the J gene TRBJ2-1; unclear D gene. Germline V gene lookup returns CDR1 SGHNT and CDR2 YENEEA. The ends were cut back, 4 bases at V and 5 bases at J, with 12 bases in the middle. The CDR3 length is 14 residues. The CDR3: CASSSLPEDNEQFF. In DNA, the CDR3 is TGTGCCAGCAGCTCTCTCCCCGAGGACAATGAGCAGTTCTTC.

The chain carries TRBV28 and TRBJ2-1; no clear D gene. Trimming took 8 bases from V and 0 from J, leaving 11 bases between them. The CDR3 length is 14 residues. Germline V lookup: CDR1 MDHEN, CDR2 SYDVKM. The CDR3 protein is CASELLSSYNEQFF. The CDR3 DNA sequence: TGTGCCAGCGAGCTACTAAGCTCCTACAATGAGCAGTTCTTC.

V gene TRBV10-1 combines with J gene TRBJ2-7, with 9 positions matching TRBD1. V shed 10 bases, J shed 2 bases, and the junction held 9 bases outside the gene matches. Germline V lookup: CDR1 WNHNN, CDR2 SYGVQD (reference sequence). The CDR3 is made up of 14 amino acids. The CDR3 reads CATSLGTGPYEQYF. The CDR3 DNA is TGCGCCACGTCCCTAGGGACAGGGCCCTACGAGCAGTACTTC.